This T cell receptor beta chain was captured in a study of T cell responses to AZD1222 COVID-19 vaccine. Study results and caveats: No day 14 peak samples; only post-peak repertoires were characterized. Only a handful of AZD1222 recipients were seropositive at baseline.

Germline V gene data show CDR1 as LNHDA and CDR2 as SQIVND (reference sequence). CDR3 length equals 13 residues. Trimming cost V 3 bases and J 5 bases, with 11 bases left between them. Turning to this clone: Its antigen is unknown.

Libraries were prepared by immunoSEQ multiplex PCR; TCRdb keeps only in-frame clonotypes and omits some of them. The sample comprises some 120,000 clones, around 90% of which are singletons, and 7.6% rests with the top ten. This chain joins TRBV19 and TRBJ2-7; D may correspond to TRBD1 or TRBD2 (5 bases each). Specimen: peripheral blood, collected on day 0 of AZD1222 vaccination. This TCR came from an adult in good health. The CDR3 protein is CASSIRRGHEQYF. In nucleotides, the CDR3 is TGTGCCAGTAGTATTCGTCGGGGCCACGAGCAGTACTTC.